Following are 32 T cell receptor beta chains from one sample sequenced in a study of blood T cells in healthy people across ages. With a J-beta primer mix and a sample-barcoded 5' primer, a second PCR ran roughly 7 to 11 cycles. TCRdb itself ran the 5' RACE reads through MiXCR, one entry per CDR3 protein. The top ten hold about 27% of the sample, which has just over 800,000 distinct CDR3 sequences, 55% to 65% seen once. The specimen sequenced was blood. The source of these receptors is a young man in good health.

The chain recombines TRBV6-5 with TRBJ1-2, with TRBD1 matching 9 bases. CDR3 size: 15 residues. Germline V gives CDR1 MNHEY, CDR2 SVGAGI. J was trimmed by 8 bases and V by 0 bases; bases with no gene match: 7. CDR3 coding DNA: TGTGCCAGCAGTTACTCCGGGACAGGGTTCTACGGCTACACCTTC. Translating it yields CASSYSGTGFYGYTF.

V gene TRBV9 combines with J gene TRBJ2-1, with D possibly TRBD2 on 6 matching bases. The CDR3 has 15 residues. CDR1 is SGDLS and CDR2 is YYNGEE in the germline V gene. V dropped 1 base and J dropped 5 bases, with 13 bases sitting between them. CDR3 sequence: CASSVNSGSDNEQFF. CDR3 DNA sequence: TGTGCCAGCAGCGTAAATAGCGGAAGCGACAATGAGCAGTTCTTC.

To note about this clonotype: Its ends do not fully match the called genes, so a read error is possible. The V call is TRBV5-5, the J call TRBJ2-5; D not certain. The end of the DNA is better explained by TRBJ2-7, so the J call may be wrong. There are 11 residues in the CDR3. Germline values: CDR1 SGHKS, CDR2 YYEKEE (reference sequence). Written as DNA, the CDR3 is TGTTCCAGCAGCTTGAATCACGAGCAGTACTTC. It is translated as CSSSLNHEQYF.

The chain uses TRBV12-3 or TRBV12-4 and TRBJ1-1; D is unresolved. The CDR3 runs 16 residues. V was trimmed by 2 bases and J by 1 base, leaving 14 bases between them. The CDR3 DNA sequence: TGTGCCAGCAGTTTATCCCCGGGAACTAGGAACACTGAAGCTTTCTTT. Translated, it gives CASSLSPGTRNTEAFF.

In its sample, this clonotype was seen a few times. The chain joins TRBV2 to TRBJ2-1; 8 bases match TRBD2. Trimming at V came to 8 bases and at J to 3 bases, leaving 9 bases not matched to a gene. CDR1 is SNHLY and CDR2 is FYNNEI in the germline V gene. This CDR3 has 15 amino acids. DNA for the CDR3: TGTGCCAGCGCTCTAGCGGGCGAAAGCTACAATGAGCAGTTCTTC. Protein sequence: CASALAGESYNEQFF.

This clonotype has just a few counts. The rearrangement links TRBV6-5 to TRBJ2-5; D is perhaps TRBD1 (5 bases). CDR1 MNHEY and CDR2 SVGAGI come from the germline V gene. CDR3 size: 13 residues. The V end lost 7 bases, the J end lost 4 bases, and 13 bases lay between the germline ends. CDR3: CASTRGRAETQYF. CDR3 in DNA: TGTGCCAGCACCCGCGGCAGGGCAGAGACCCAGTACTTC.

The rearrangement links TRBV20-1 to TRBJ2-5; TRBD2 is a possible D gene (6 bases). Germline lookup yields CDR1 DFQATT and CDR2 SNEGSKA (reference sequence). V lost 0 bases and J 2 bases, leaving 10 bases between the germline ends. This CDR3 is 14 amino acids long. The CDR3, as DNA: TGCAGTGCTAGAGATCCGGCGGGGCAAGAGACCCAGTACTTC. It is translated as CSARDPAGQETQYF.

This clonotype came up a few times. The chain couples TRBV4-3 to TRBJ2-3; TRBD2 aligns across 9 bases. CDR3 size: 19 residues. The V segment lost 0 bases and the J segment 0 bases; nucleotides outside the gene matches: 10. Germline values: CDR1 LGHNA, CDR2 YSLEER. The DNA for the CDR3 is TGCGCCAGCAGCCAAGATATCCTAGCGGGGTTGTCTAGCACAGATACGCAGTATTTT. Translated, it gives CASSQDILAGLSSTDTQYF.

The chain is built from TRBV6-5 and TRBJ2-3; 9 bases match TRBD1. The junction had 5 bases not matched to a gene; V was cut back by 9 bases and J by 4 bases. Per germline, CDR1 MNHEY and CDR2 SVGAGI. This CDR3 is built from 13 residues. CDR3 in amino acids: CASTRDRADTQYF. For the CDR3, the DNA is TGTGCCAGTACCCGGGACAGGGCAGATACGCAGTATTTT.

The chain couples TRBV7-9 to TRBJ1-2; 9 bases fit TRBD1. CDR1 SEHNR and CDR2 FQNEAQ come from the germline V gene (reference sequence). This CDR3 contains 15 residues. J gave up 7 bases and V 7 bases, and 13 bases lay outside the gene matches. CDR3: CASNRWGQGESGYTF. For the CDR3, the DNA is TGTGCCAGCAACCGATGGGGACAGGGAGAATCTGGCTACACCTTC. Full variable domain (missing parts from reference TRBV7-9 and TRBJ1-2): DTGVSQNPRHKITKRGQNVTFRCDPISEHNRLYWYRQTLGQGPEFLTYFQNEAQLEKSRLLSDRFSAERPKGSFSTLEIQRTEQGDSAMYLCASNRWGQGESGYTFGSGTRLTVV.

This clonotype occurred a few times. The chain is built from TRBV29-1 and TRBJ2-3, with D unclear. The V end lost 5 bases, the J end lost 3 bases, and 15 bases lay between the germline ends. This CDR3 has 14 residues. Per germline, CDR1 SQVTM and CDR2 ANQGSEA. CDR3: CSVPTSARTDTQYF. CDR3 nucleotides: TGCAGCGTTCCTACCTCGGCGCGGACAGATACGCAGTATTTT.

This sequence joins TRBV20-1 and TRBJ2-3, with a tentative D call TRBD2 (5 bases). Germline V lookup: CDR1 DFQATT, CDR2 SNEGSKA (reference sequence). The germline V and J ends were trimmed by 0 bases and 4 bases, with 14 bases remaining between them. This CDR3 has 15 residues. CDR3 DNA sequence: TGCAGTGCTAGAGATTGGAGGTCTCGTCCAGATACGCAGTATTTT. As protein: CSARDWRSRPDTQYF.

The chain is built from TRBV28 and TRBJ2-5; 7 bases map to TRBD2. The CDR3 totals 14 residues. Germline V gene sequence: CDR1 MDHEN, CDR2 SYDVKM. V gave up 6 bases and J gave up 11 bases; unmatched junction bases: 15. The CDR3, as DNA: TGTGCCAGCAGCAGCCCAAGGGAGGGCTGGGAGCAGTACTTC. It translates to CASSSPREGWEQYF.

The chain is built from TRBV30 and TRBJ2-2, with TRBD1 matching 8 bases. The CDR3 runs to 13 residues. V gave up 8 bases and J gave up 4 bases; unmatched junction bases: 6. Germline lookup yields CDR1 GTSNPN and CDR2 SVGIG (reference sequence). The CDR3 bases are TGTGCCGGATGGACAGGGCCCACCGGGGAGCTGTTTTTT. Amino acid sequence: CAGWTGPTGELFF.

This clonotype occurred a few times. V usage is TRBV7-2 and J usage is TRBJ2-7; TRBD1 agrees at 11 bases. V dropped 1 base and J dropped 4; count of bases not matched to a gene: 3. The CDR3 spans 15 residues. The germline V gene has CDR1 SGHTA and CDR2 FQGNSA. The DNA of the CDR3 is TGTGCCAGCAGCTTAGTTGGACAGGGGGCGTACGAGCAGTACTTC. It is translated as CASSLVGQGAYEQYF.

This clonotype was seen more than once but under ten times. V usage is TRBV6-1 and J usage is TRBJ1-5, with D possibly being TRBD1 (6 bases). V was clipped by 3 bases and J by 7 bases, with 16 bases between them. The V gene's germline CDR1 is MNHNS and CDR2 SASEGT. This CDR3 is 15 amino acids long. The CDR3 spells CASSEYIPRGQPQHF. CDR3 sequence (DNA): TGTGCCAGCAGTGAGTACATACCAAGGGGGCAGCCCCAGCATTTT.

With regard to this clonotype: A read error is possible here, since a much larger clone lies one base away. This chain uses TRBV6-1 with TRBJ2-1; TRBD2 matches 7 bases. Germline CDR1 is MNHNS and CDR2 is SASEGT. This CDR3 spans 15 amino acids. CDR3 sequence (DNA): TGTGTCAGCAGTGAAATCGCTGGGGAGGGCAATGAGCAGTTCTTC. This translates into CVSSEIAGEGNEQFF.

This CDR3 reads CASSLHRAGPQTQFF. In nucleotides, the CDR3 is TGTGCCAGCAGCTTACATCGCGCGGGGCCGCAGACCCAGTTCTTC. V is TRBV7-9 and J is TRBJ2-1; D is perhaps TRBD2 (6 bases). Trimming pared 2 bases from V and 13 bases from J, leaving 21 bases between. The CDR3 contains 15 residues. Germline V gives CDR1 SEHNR, CDR2 FQNEAQ (reference sequence).

V usage is TRBV28 and J usage is TRBJ2-3; 13 nucleotides line up with TRBD2. V lost 4 bases and J lost 0; bases outside the gene matches: 13. Germline CDR1 reads MDHEN; CDR2 reads SYDVKM. The CDR3 is 20 residues long. Here the CDR3 reads CASSSAPGLAGPGSTDTQYF. DNA for the CDR3: TGTGCCAGCAGTTCCGCCCCGGGACTAGCGGGACCTGGTAGCACAGATACGCAGTATTTT. Full variable domain (missing parts from reference TRBV28 and TRBJ2-3): DVKVTQSSRYLVKRTGEKVFLECVQDMDHENMFWYRQDPGLGLRLIYFSYDVKMKEKGDIPEGYSVSREKKERFSLILESASTNQTSMYLCASSSAPGLAGPGSTDTQYFGPGTRLTVL.

The chain employs TRBV7-9 and TRBJ2-7, with 10 bases matching TRBD1. The CDR3 length is 18 residues. Germline CDR1 is SEHNR and CDR2 is FQNEAQ (reference sequence). The trim removed 1 base at V and 7 bases at J, leaving 16 bases unmatched. CDR3 sequence: CASSLGIFGTGAYNEQYF. DNA of the CDR3: TGTGCCAGCAGCTTAGGAATCTTCGGGACAGGGGCCTACAATGAGCAGTACTTC.

The CDR3 nucleotides are TGCAGTGCTAGAGATCCGGGACAGGGATTTCCTGAAGCTTTCTTT. Its protein is CSARDPGQGFPEAFF. The rearrangement links TRBV20-1 to TRBJ1-1, with TRBD1 matching 9 bases. The V gene's germline CDR1 is DFQATT and CDR2 SNEGSKA (reference sequence). Trimming cost V 0 bases and J 6 bases; bases outside gene matches: 8. The CDR3 sequence is 15 residues long.

This sequence joins TRBV6-2 or TRBV6-3 and TRBJ2-7, with D tentatively TRBD1 (5 bases). The germline gives CDR1 MNHEY, CDR2 SVGEGT. This CDR3 is built from 14 residues. V lost 4 bases and J lost 1, with 11 bases in between. For the CDR3, the DNA is TGTGCCAGCAGTTCGATGACAGAATCCTACGAGCAGTACTTC. Amino acid sequence: CASSSMTESYEQYF.

The chain uses TRBV10-3 and TRBJ2-5; D remains unclear. V was pared by 4 bases and J by 3 bases, with 12 bases between. The length of the CDR3 is 14 residues. Germline V gene sequence: CDR1 ENHRY, CDR2 SYGVKD. The CDR3 loop is CAISGGVEEETQYF. The CDR3 DNA follows: TGTGCCATCAGTGGAGGTGTCGAGGAAGAGACCCAGTACTTC.

There are a few counts of this clonotype. The chain couples TRBV6-5 to TRBJ2-5; D unclear. Germline CDR1 reads MNHEY; CDR2 reads SVGAGI. This CDR3 is built from 13 residues. Deletions cut 3 bases from V and 0 bases from J, with 5 bases between. CDR3 sequence reads: CASSYQYQETQYF. The CDR3 DNA follows: TGTGCCAGCAGTTATCAGTACCAAGAGACCCAGTACTTC.

This clonotype was counted a few times. The J gene is TRBJ2-6, the V gene TRBV2, with a tentative D call TRBD2 (6 bases). V was trimmed by 7 bases and J by 4 bases, leaving 20 bases between them. The CDR3 has 17 amino acids. CDR1 is SNHLY and CDR2 is FYNNEI in the germline V gene. This CDR3 reads CASIPRAGSSGANVLTF. CDR3 nucleotide sequence: TGTGCCAGCATTCCCCGGGCGGGGTCGTCCGGGGCCAACGTCCTGACTTTC.

The chain joins TRBV4-3 to TRBJ2-5; 8 bases map to TRBD1. The length of the CDR3 is 15 residues. J lost 4 bases, V lost 0 bases, and 4 bases had no gene match. Germline CDR1 LGHNA, CDR2 YSLEER. This CDR3 is CASSQDLQGAETQYF. The CDR3 DNA is TGCGCCAGCAGCCAAGATTTGCAGGGGGCAGAGACCCAGTACTTC.

The chain combines TRBV7-3 with TRBJ1-2; weak D call: TRBD1 (5 bases). Trimming pared 5 bases from V and 5 bases from J, leaving 18 bases between. The CDR3 contains 15 residues. Germline values: CDR1 SGHTA, CDR2 FQGTGA. CDR3 region: CASSTFVGTTYGYTF. The CDR3 bases are TGTGCCAGCAGCACATTTGTGGGGACGACGTATGGCTACACCTTC.

The V call is TRBV4-2, the J call TRBJ2-3; D is uncertain. The length of the CDR3 is 15 residues. Germline V gene sequence: CDR1 LGHNA, CDR2 YNFKEQ. V was clipped by 0 bases and J by 0 bases, with 7 bases between them. The CDR3 is CASSQDWTSTDTQYF. The CDR3 DNA sequence: TGTGCCAGCAGCCAAGATTGGACGAGCACAGATACGCAGTATTTT.

The chain links TRBV6-6 to TRBJ2-1; weak D call: TRBD1 (6 bases). V was shortened by 11 bases and J by 7 bases, with 12 bases between the two germline ends. CDR1 is MNHNY and CDR2 is SVGAGI in the germline V gene (reference sequence). The CDR3 runs 11 residues. The CDR3 reads CAGRQGNEQFF. As DNA, the CDR3 is TGTGCCGGACGGCAGGGGAATGAGCAGTTCTTC.

V and J are TRBV20-1 and TRBJ1-4, with D maybe TRBD1 (6 bases). The V gene lost 0 bases and the J gene lost 2 bases, with 13 bases spanning the gap. Germline values: CDR1 DFQATT, CDR2 SNEGSKA (reference sequence). This CDR3 is built from 16 residues. The CDR3 DNA is TGCAGTGCTAGAGATAGTGCCGGGGGCACTAATGAAAAACTGTTTTTT. This gives the protein CSARDSAGGTNEKLFF.

CDR3 DNA: TGTGCCAGCCGTACTGCAGGGGCGGATACGCAGTATTTT. Its protein product is CASRTAGADTQYF. This chain joins TRBV5-5 and TRBJ2-3; possibly TRBD1 for D (6 bases). Germline V CDR1 and CDR2: SGHKS, YYEKEE (reference sequence). Trimming took 7 bases from V and 6 from J, leaving 15 bases between them. The CDR3 totals 13 residues.

J is TRBJ1-1 and V is TRBV20-1; a weak D match, TRBD1 (5 bases). There are 14 residues in the CDR3. The germline CDR1 and CDR2 sequences are DFQATT and SNEGSKA (reference sequence). V was shortened by 0 bases and J by 6 bases, with 14 bases between the two germline ends. DNA of the CDR3: TGCAGTGCTAGAGATCCAGGGCCCTGTCCTGAAGCTTTCTTT. Protein sequence: CSARDPGPCPEAFF.